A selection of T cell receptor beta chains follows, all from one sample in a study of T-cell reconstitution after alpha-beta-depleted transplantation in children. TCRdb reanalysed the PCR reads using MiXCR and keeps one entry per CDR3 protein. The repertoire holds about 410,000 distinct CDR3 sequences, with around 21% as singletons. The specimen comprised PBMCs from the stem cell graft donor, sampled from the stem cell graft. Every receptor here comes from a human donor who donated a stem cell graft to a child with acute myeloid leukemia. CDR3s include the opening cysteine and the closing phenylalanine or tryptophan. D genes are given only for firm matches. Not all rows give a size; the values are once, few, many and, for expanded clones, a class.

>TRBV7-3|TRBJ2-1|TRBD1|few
TGTGCCAGCAGCCCCCGACAGGGGAACCGGCAGTTCTTC
CASSPRQGNRQFF
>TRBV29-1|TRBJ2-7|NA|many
TGCAGCGTTGCGGACCTCTACGAGCAGTACTTC
CSVADLYEQYF
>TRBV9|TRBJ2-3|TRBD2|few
TGTGCCAGCAGCGTAGATTGGCCTAGCGGGAGTAGCACAGATACGCAGTATTTT
CASSVDWPSGSSTDTQYF
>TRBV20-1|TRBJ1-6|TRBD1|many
TGCAGTGCTAGAACAGACAGGGGGTATTCACCCCTCCACTTT
CSARTDRGYSPLHF
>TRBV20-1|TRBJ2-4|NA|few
TGCAGTGCCCAGCCGGGGCGGAAAAACATTCAGTACTTC
CSAQPGRKNIQYF
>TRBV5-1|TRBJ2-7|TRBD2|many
TGCGCCAGCAGCATAGAGCCGGGACTAGCAGGAGAGCAGTACTTC
CASSIEPGLAGEQYF
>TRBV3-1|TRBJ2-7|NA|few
TGTGCCAGCAGCCAAGAGGGGAACTCCTACGAGCAGTACTTC
CASSQEGNSYEQYF
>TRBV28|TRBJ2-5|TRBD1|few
TGTGCCAGCAGTTTTCGGGACAGGGTTTTAACAAAAGAGACCCAGTACTTC
CASSFRDRVLTKETQYF
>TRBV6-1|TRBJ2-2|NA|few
TGTGCCAGCAGTGAAGCGACCCCGGGTGGCACCGGGGAGCTGTTTTTT
CASSEATPGGTGELFF
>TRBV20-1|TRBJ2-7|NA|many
TGCAGTGCCCTCCGTGTGGCGGGACTGCACGAGCAGTACTTC
CSALRVAGLHEQYF
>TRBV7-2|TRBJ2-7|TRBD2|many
TGTGCCAGCAGCTTAGTGCGGGAGTATGAGCAGTACTTC
CASSLVREYEQYF
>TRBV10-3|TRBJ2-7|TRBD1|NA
TGTGCCATCAGGTCTGGGACAGGCTCCTACGAGCAGTACTTC
CAIRSGTGSYEQYF
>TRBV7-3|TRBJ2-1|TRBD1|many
TGTGCCAGCAGCTTACCTGACAGGGGCTCCTACAATGAGCAGTTCTTC
CASSLPDRGSYNEQFF
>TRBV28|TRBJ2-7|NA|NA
TGTGCCAGCAGTTTAAAATTGCGGGGAACCTACGAGCAGTACTTC
CASSLKLRGTYEQYF
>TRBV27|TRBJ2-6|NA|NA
TGTGCCAGCAGTTTGAGGGGGACAAGGAGCTCTGGGGCCAACGTCCTGACTTTC
CASSLRGTRSSGANVLTF
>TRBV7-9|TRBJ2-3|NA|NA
TGTGCCAGCAGCTTAGGGGGCCCAACAACAGATACGCAGTATTTT
CASSLGGPTTDTQYF
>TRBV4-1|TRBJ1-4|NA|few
TGCGCCAGCAGCCAGGGCGCGGAAAAACTGTTTTTT
CASSQGAEKLFF
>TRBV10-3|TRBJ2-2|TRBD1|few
TGTGCCATCAGCGCCGGGACAGGGAAGAAGATGGGCGGGGAGCTGTTTTTT
CAISAGTGKKMGGELFF
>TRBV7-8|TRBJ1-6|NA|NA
TGTGCCAGCAGCTCCTACAGGGATTCACCCCTCCACTTT
CASSSYRDSPLHF
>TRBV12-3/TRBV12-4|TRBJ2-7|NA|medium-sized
TGTGCCAGCAGTTTACTCCGGGATTCTCTCTACGAGCAGTACTTC
CASSLLRDSLYEQYF
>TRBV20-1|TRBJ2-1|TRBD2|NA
TGCAGTGCTAGAACGGGGAGGGCCTACAATGAGCAGTTCTTC
CSARTGRAYNEQFF
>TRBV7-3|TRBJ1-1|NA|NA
TGTGCCAGCAGCTTAACGGCAGCGGGCCCTGAAGCTTTCTTT
CASSLTAAGPEAFF
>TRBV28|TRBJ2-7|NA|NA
TGTGCCAGCAGTTTTCCCCGGGGGAGCTCCTACGAGCAGTACTTC
CASSFPRGSSYEQYF
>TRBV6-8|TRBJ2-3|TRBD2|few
TGTGCCAGCAGTTGCGGAACTAGCGGGGTAACAGATACGCAGTATTTT
CASSCGTSGVTDTQYF
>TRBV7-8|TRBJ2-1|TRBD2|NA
TGTGCCAGCAGCTTAGGCGGGAGTCAATACAATGAGCAGTTCTTC
CASSLGGSQYNEQFF
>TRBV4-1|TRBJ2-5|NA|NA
TGCGCCAGCAGCTTATTAGCGGAGTTGCAAGAGACCCAGTACTTC
CASSLLAELQETQYF
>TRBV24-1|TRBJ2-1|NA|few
TGTGCCACCAGTGATTACAGCACCTTCTCCTACAATGAGCAGTTCTTC
CATSDYSTFSYNEQFF
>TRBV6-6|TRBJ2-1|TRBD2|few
TGTGCCAGCAGTAGGGGACTAGGTCGGGAGCAGTTCTTC
CASSRGLGREQFF
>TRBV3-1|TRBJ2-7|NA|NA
TGTGCCAGCAGCCGGGTGGTGGGAGGAACCTACGAGCAGTACTTC
CASSRVVGGTYEQYF